The rows below give T cell receptor beta chains drawn from one sample of a study of cytomegalovirus exposure and HLA in healthy donors. The protocol was immunoSEQ multiplex PCR, while the TCRdb copy is restricted to in-frame clones and leaves out a portion. The repertoire holds 120,000 or so clones, with around 84% as singletons. Sequences were obtained from PBMCs. The source is a middle-aged woman in good health and CMV-seronegative. Both conserved end residues are part of each CDR3. The D gene is left open where the match is weak. Clone size is shown for a subset of rows, as once, few, many or a class of expanded clone.

TRBJ1-5 NA NA TRBV19 CASSMVTSNQPQHF TGTGCCAGTAGTATGGTTACAAGCAATCAGCCCCAGCATTTT
TRBJ2-7 TRBD2 NA TRBV4-1 CASSQFVAGENEQYF TGCGCCAGCAGCCAATTTGTAGCGGGAGAGAACGAGCAGTACTTC
TRBJ2-7 NA few TRBV28 CASKSDNSYEQYF TGTGCCAGCAAATCGGACAACTCCTACGAGCAGTACTTC
TRBJ1-5 NA NA TRBV7-5 CARSFNEGWYNQPQHF TGTGCCAGAAGCTTTAACGAGGGATGGTACAATCAGCCCCAGCATTTT
TRBJ2-1 NA few TRBV7-9 CASSLSRLGVGEQFF TGTGCCAGCAGCTTATCGAGACTAGGGGTTGGTGAGCAGTTCTTC
TRBJ1-1 TRBD1 NA TRBV7-9 CSSSLVTGVTEAFF TGTTCCAGCAGCTTAGTCACAGGGGTCACTGAAGCTTTCTTT
TRBJ1-2 NA NA TRBV5-6 CASSLVNSYGYTF TGTGCCAGCAGCTTGGTGAACAGCTATGGCTACACCTTC
TRBJ2-6 NA NA TRBV27 CASSSTGMGANGLTF TGTGCCAGCAGTTCTACCGGGATGGGGGCCAACGGCCTGACTTTC
TRBJ2-3 TRBD2 few TRBV7-9 CSSSYGSGSFGMQYF TGTTCCAGCAGCTATGGTAGCGGGAGTTTTGGTATGCAGTATTTT
TRBJ2-3 NA NA TRBV5-1 CASSPGRAGATDTQYF TGCGCCAGCAGCCCCGGGCGGGCAGGGGCCACAGATACGCAGTATTTT